This T cell receptor (beta chain) was sequenced in a study of CDR3 diversity in severe acne. Germline V gene lookup returns CDR1 SGHTA and CDR2 FQGNSA. Trimming cost V 5 bases and J 2 bases; bases outside gene matches: 10. This CDR3 contains 17 residues. TCRdb recomputed calls from the PCR reads with MiXCR, one row per CDR3 protein. The sample yields roughly 93,000 distinct CDR3 sequences, 49% seen once. This clonotype was recorded once. A single base separates this from a much larger clone, so it may be a read error. The genes are TRBV7-2 and TRBJ2-3; 10 bases are shared with TRBD2. Sequencing was done on a sample of blood. The clonotype was recovered from a male donor with severe acne vulgaris. The CDR3 nucleotides read TGTGCCAGCAGCCCCGATTCTAGCGGGAGTTACACAGATACGCAGTATTTT. This encodes CASSPDSSGSYTDTQYF.